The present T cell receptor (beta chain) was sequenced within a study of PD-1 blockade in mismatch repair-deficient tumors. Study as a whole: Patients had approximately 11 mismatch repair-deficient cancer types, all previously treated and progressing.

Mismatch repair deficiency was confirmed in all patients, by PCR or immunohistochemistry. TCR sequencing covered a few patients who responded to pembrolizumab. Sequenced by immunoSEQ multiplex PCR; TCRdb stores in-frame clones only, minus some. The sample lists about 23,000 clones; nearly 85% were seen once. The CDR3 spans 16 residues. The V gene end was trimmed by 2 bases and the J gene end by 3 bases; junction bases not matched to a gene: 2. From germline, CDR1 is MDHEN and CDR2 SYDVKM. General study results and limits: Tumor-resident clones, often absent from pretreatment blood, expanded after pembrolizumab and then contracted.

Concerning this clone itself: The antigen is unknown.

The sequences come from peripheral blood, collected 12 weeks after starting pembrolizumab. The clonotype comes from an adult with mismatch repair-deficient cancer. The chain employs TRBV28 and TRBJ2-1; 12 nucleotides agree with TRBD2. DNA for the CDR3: TGTGCCAGCAGTTTACCGACTAGCGGGAGCTACAATGAGCAGTTCTTC. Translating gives CASSLPTSGSYNEQFF.